What follows are 30 T cell receptor beta chains derived from one specimen sequenced in a study of blood T cell repertoires in COVID-19. Only in-frame clones appear in the TCRdb table, and some are missing; sequencing was by immunoSEQ multiplex PCR. The sample gives roughly 350,000 clones, roughly 90% of which show up once; roughly 4.1% is in the top ten. The sequenced sample consisted of peripheral blood. The receptors were sampled from a woman between 50 and 59 years old with active or convalescent COVID-19.

The rearrangement joins TRBV1 to TRBJ1-1; the table gives TRBD1 as D, unverified against the DNA. TRBV1 is given as a pseudogene. The CDR3 has 14 residues. Here the CDR3 DNA reads TGCACCAGCGTCCCGGACAGGGAATCCACTGAAGCTTTCTTT. It encodes CTSVPDRESTEAFF.

This clone appeared a few times. V is TRBV18 and J is TRBJ2-7, with TRBD2 matching over 12 bases. The germline gives CDR1 KGHSH, CDR2 LQKENI. The junction had 6 bases not matched to a gene; V was cut back by 6 bases and J by 6 bases. The CDR3 consists of 14 residues. CDR3 nucleotide sequence: TGTGCCAGCTCGGAGGGACTAGCGGGTCTCGAGCAGTACTTC. Translated: CASSEGLAGLEQYF.

Here the CDR3 reads CASTLMRNYGYTF. Written as DNA, the CDR3 is TGTGCCAGCACCCTGATGAGAAACTATGGCTACACCTTC. The V gene is TRBV12-3 or TRBV12-4, the J gene TRBJ1-2; no firm D call. Trimming shortened V by 7 bases and J by 2 bases, and 11 bases separated the two germline ends. The CDR3 has 13 residues.

The genes are TRBV6-5 and TRBJ2-3; D not certain. Trimming took off 5 bases at V and 0 bases at J, with 12 bases between the two ends. The CDR3 is 15 residues long. Germline-derived CDR1 and CDR2 are MNHEY and SVGAGI. The CDR3 protein is CASSRLIQSTDTQYF. Written as DNA, the CDR3 is TGTGCCAGCAGTAGACTCATTCAGAGCACAGATACGCAGTATTTT.

V is TRBV6-5 and J is TRBJ1-5, with TRBD1 matching 7 bases. The CDR3 consists of 15 residues. CDR1 is MNHEY and CDR2 is SVGAGI in the germline V gene. J was trimmed by 3 bases and V by 6 bases; bases with no gene match: 8. The CDR3 here is CASSNGQELNQPQHF. In DNA form, the CDR3 reads TGTGCCAGCAGCAACGGACAGGAACTCAATCAGCCCCAGCATTTT.

The J gene is TRBJ2-7, the V gene TRBV9, with no clear D. The CDR3 runs to 14 residues. Germline CDR1 and CDR2: SGDLS and YYNGEE. The V and J ends lost 0 bases and 2 bases respectively, with 9 bases between them. This CDR3 is CASSVEVRAYEQYF. CDR3 sequence (DNA): TGTGCCAGCAGCGTAGAGGTCCGGGCCTACGAGCAGTACTTC.

This sequence joins TRBV21-1 and TRBJ1-1. TRBV21-1 constitutes a pseudogene. This CDR3 is 12 amino acids long. CDR3 nucleotides: TGTGCCACCCCCGCGGGACGAACTGAAGCTTTCTTT. This sequence encodes CATPAGRTEAFF.

The CDR3 is CASSSGLTTDTQYF. The CDR3 nucleotides are TGTGCCAGCAGCTCGGGACTAACCACAGATACGCAGTATTTT. V is TRBV3-1 (or the pseudogene TRBV3-2) and J is TRBJ2-3; 7 bases map to TRBD2. V shed 5 bases, J shed 2 bases, and the junction held 4 bases outside the gene matches. Germline-derived CDR1 and CDR2 are LGHDT and YNNKEL (reference sequence). The CDR3 is 14 residues long.

This chain joins TRBV10-3 and TRBJ1-1; TRBD1 agrees at 8 bases. This CDR3 region has 15 residues. Germline loops: CDR1 ENHRY, CDR2 SYGVKD. The ends lost 5 bases at V and 1 base at J; junction bases unmatched: 6. The CDR3 here is CAISPVQGANTEAFF. The CDR3 nucleotides are TGTGCCATCAGTCCGGTGCAGGGGGCGAACACTGAAGCTTTCTTT.

The chain links TRBV5-8 to TRBJ1-2; the match to TRBD1 covers 11 bases. This CDR3 spans 14 amino acids. Germline values: CDR1 SGHTS, CDR2 YDEGEE. Losses at the gene ends were 1 base for V and 7 bases for J; bases not matched to a gene: 3. The CDR3 sequence: CASSLRDRGFGYTF. The CDR3 coding sequence is TGTGCCAGCAGCTTGAGGGACAGGGGGTTTGGCTACACCTTC.

V is TRBV4-2 and J is TRBJ2-7; 10 nucleotides line up with TRBD2. This CDR3 contains 13 residues. V lost 0 bases and J lost 10; bases outside the gene matches: 3. CDR1 is LGHNA and CDR2 is YNFKEQ in the germline V gene. The CDR3 sequence is CASSQDASGSQYF. The CDR3 DNA reads as TGTGCCAGCAGCCAAGATGCTAGCGGGAGCCAGTACTTC.

This chain links TRBV10-3 with TRBJ1-2; maybe TRBD1 (6 bases). Germline V gene lookup returns CDR1 ENHRY and CDR2 SYGVKD. The CDR3 loop spans 24 amino acids. V lost 4 bases to trimming and J lost 4 bases, with 43 bases between them. CDR3 coding DNA: TGTGCCATCAGTGCCACCGAGCCCCCGAGGACAGCTATTGACCAAAGACAGAAACTCTATGGCTACACCTTC. Translation gives CAISATEPPRTAIDQRQKLYGYTF.

This chain uses TRBV14 with TRBJ1-6, with TRBD1 matching over 12 bases. Trimming removed 4 bases from V and 15 bases from J; junction bases left unmatched: 28. The germline V gene encodes CDR1 SGHDN and CDR2 FVKESK. The CDR3 length is 21 residues. The CDR3 spells CASSPLGQGAKSGRNGVYLHF. CDR3 coding DNA: TGTGCCAGCAGCCCCTTGGGACAGGGGGCGAAATCCGGCCGAAATGGGGTTTACCTCCACTTT. The complete variable domain, with remaining parts taken from reference TRBV14 and TRBJ1-6, reads EAGVTQFPSHSVIEKGQTVTLRCDPISGHDNLYWYRRVMGKEIKFLLHFVKESKQDESGMPNNRFLAERTGGTYSTLKVQPAELEDSGVYFCASSPLGQGAKSGRNGVYLHFGNGTRLTVT.

The chain combines TRBV27 with TRBJ1-1; tentative D call: TRBD1 (6 bases). Trimming shortened V by 1 base and J by 2 bases, and 17 bases separated the two germline ends. Per germline, CDR1 MNHEY and CDR2 SMNVEV (reference sequence). The CDR3 contains 17 residues. CDR3 nucleotides: TGTGCCAGCAGTTTATTATCTAGGACAGCTAGTAACACTGAAGCTTTCTTT. Its protein product is CASSLLSRTASNTEAFF.

The rearrangement uses TRBV9 and TRBJ1-2; 9 bases agree with TRBD1. V shed 5 bases and J 1 base; nucleotides not matched to a gene: 15. The CDR3 contains 18 residues. CDR1 is SGDLS and CDR2 is YYNGEE in the germline V gene. The chain's CDR3 is CASSQSRDREVFNYGYTF. The CDR3, as DNA: TGTGCCAGCAGTCAATCCCGGGACAGGGAAGTATTTAACTATGGCTACACCTTC. Using reference TRBV9 and TRBJ1-2 for the parts outside the CDR3, the full variable domain is DSGVTQTPKHLITATGQRVTLRCSPRSGDLSVYWYQQSLDQGLQFLIQYYNGEERAKGNILERFSAQQFPDLHSELNLSSLELGDSALYFCASSQSRDREVFNYGYTFGSGTRLTVV.

The chain couples TRBV15 to TRBJ1-5; D is possibly TRBD1 (6 bases). Trimming shortened V by 1 base and J by 4 bases, and 11 bases separated the two germline ends. The CDR3 runs to 15 residues. The germline V gene has CDR1 LNHNV and CDR2 YYDKDF (reference sequence). This CDR3 reads CATSRAKTGNQPQHF. Written as DNA, the CDR3 is TGTGCCACCAGCAGAGCAAAGACAGGAAATCAGCCCCAGCATTTT.

V usage is TRBV5-1 and J usage is TRBJ1-1, with unresolved D. The V gene lost 1 base and the J gene lost 8 bases, with 15 bases spanning the gap. The length of the CDR3 is 14 residues. Germline CDR1 reads SGHRS; CDR2 reads YFSETQ. In DNA, the CDR3 is TGCGCCAGCAGCTTGACAGCCAGCGGCCTCGAAGCTTTCTTT. Protein sequence: CASSLTASGLEAFF.

With regard to this clone: The same CDR3 also results from other DNA sequences found in this sample. The genes are TRBV6-2 or TRBV6-3 and TRBJ2-2, with a possible D match to TRBD1 (6 bases). The V end lost 0 bases, the J end lost 7 bases, and 6 bases lay between the germline ends. Germline V CDR1 and CDR2: MNHEY, SVGEGT. There are 13 residues in the CDR3. The CDR3 sequence is CASSYSTGGELFF. The CDR3 nucleotides read TGTGCCAGCAGTTACTCGACAGGCGGGGAGCTGTTTTTT.

The chain carries TRBV7-2 and TRBJ1-2; D may be TRBD1 (6 bases). The CDR3 is 14 amino acids. Per germline, CDR1 SGHTA and CDR2 FQGNSA. V was shortened by 3 bases and J by 5 bases, with 13 bases between the two germline ends. The CDR3 DNA is TGTGCCAGCAGCTTCCCTGGGGGCGGGTATGGCTACACCTTC. Translating gives CASSFPGGGYGYTF.

V gene TRBV6-4 combines with J gene TRBJ2-7, with D perhaps TRBD2 (7 bases). Germline V gene data show CDR1 as MRHNA and CDR2 as SNTAGT. Deletions cut 2 bases from V and 3 bases from J, with 17 bases between. The CDR3 loop spans 16 amino acids. The CDR3 bases are TGTGCCAGCAGTGACCCCCGGGGGGCCCCCGTCTACGAGCAGTACTTC. This gives the protein CASSDPRGAPVYEQYF.

V and J are TRBV28 and TRBJ1-6; 9 nucleotides match TRBD1. Losses at the gene ends were 4 bases for V and 14 bases for J; bases not matched to a gene: 15. The CDR3 loop spans 16 amino acids. The germline V gene encodes CDR1 MDHEN and CDR2 SYDVKM. Here the CDR3 reads CASSSRGQGYAWTLHF. The CDR3, as DNA: TGTGCCAGCAGTTCTCGTGGACAGGGGTATGCATGGACCCTCCACTTT. The variable domain in full, with the rest retrieved from reference TRBV28 and TRBJ1-6, is DVKVTQSSRYLVKRTGEKVFLECVQDMDHENMFWYRQDPGLGLRLIYFSYDVKMKEKGDIPEGYSVSREKKERFSLILESASTNQTSMYLCASSSRGQGYAWTLHFGNGTRLTVT.

This rearrangement joins TRBV6-6 to TRBJ2-7; 7 bases match TRBD1. The germline gives CDR1 MNHNY, CDR2 SVGAGI (reference sequence). V lost 7 bases, J lost 3 bases, and 9 bases stayed unmatched. The CDR3 consists of 14 residues. CDR3 amino acids: CASNPDQGVYEQYF. CDR3 DNA sequence: TGTGCCAGCAACCCCGACCAGGGGGTCTACGAGCAGTACTTC.

This rearrangement joins TRBV11-2 to TRBJ1-2; D ambiguous. Germline lookup yields CDR1 SGHAT and CDR2 FQNNGV. V lost 5 bases, J lost 3 bases, and 16 bases lay in between. The CDR3 loop spans 15 amino acids. The CDR3 nucleotides read TGTGCCAGCAGCCCCCTCGGGGATTTATACTATGGCTACACCTTC. This sequence encodes CASSPLGDLYYGYTF.

The chain is built from TRBV21-1 and TRBJ1-5; the listed D gene, TRBD1, was not tested against the DNA. TRBV21-1 is a pseudogene segment. The CDR3 totals 14 residues. CDR3 sequence: CASSRGRVKQPQHF. The CDR3 DNA is TGTGCCAGCAGCCGCGGCAGGGTGAAACAGCCCCAGCATTTT.

This clone was recorded a few times. The chain's CDR3 is CASSGFDRSNSPLHF. In DNA, the CDR3 is TGTGCCAGCTCAGGGTTCGACAGGAGTAATTCACCCCTCCACTTT. The J gene is TRBJ1-6, the V gene TRBV18, with D perhaps matching TRBD1 (6 bases). Germline V gives CDR1 KGHSH, CDR2 LQKENI. This CDR3 region has 15 residues. V gave up 5 bases and J gave up 6 bases, with 14 bases separating them.

This chain uses TRBV11-3 with TRBJ2-4, with a possible D match to TRBD1 (6 bases). This CDR3 region has 12 residues. Germline V gene sequence: CDR1 SGHNT, CDR2 YENEEA. V gave up 3 bases and J gave up 12 bases, with 12 bases separating them. CDR3 sequence (DNA): TGTGCCAGCAGCTTTGGCAGGGGAACTCAGTACTTC. Protein sequence: CASSFGRGTQYF.

This clone was observed a single time. This sequence joins TRBV5-1 and TRBJ2-1; 12 bases map to TRBD2. This CDR3 has 16 residues. The ends lost 0 bases at V and 8 bases at J; junction bases unmatched: 6. Germline V gene data show CDR1 as SGHRS and CDR2 as YFSETQ. In nucleotides, the CDR3 is TGCGCCAGCAGCTTGGCCCTAGCGGGGGGGCACGATGAGCAGTTCTTC. This encodes CASSLALAGGHDEQFF.

The gene calls are TRBV7-8 and TRBJ2-1; TRBD1 matches at 8 bases. V shed 5 bases, J shed 0 bases, and the junction held 6 bases outside the gene matches. Per the germline V gene, CDR1 is SGHVS and CDR2 is FQNEAQ. The CDR3 has 16 amino acids. The CDR3 coding sequence is TGTGCCAGCAGCCGATCCGGGACAGGCTCCTACAATGAGCAGTTCTTC. Amino acids: CASSRSGTGSYNEQFF. The full variable domain, in which reference TRBV7-8 and TRBJ2-1 provide the parts outside the CDR3, is GAGVSQSPRYKVAKRGQDVALRCDPISGHVSLFWYQQALGQGPEFLTYFQNEAQLDKSGLPSDRFFAERPEGSVSTLKIQRTQQEDSAVYLCASSRSGTGSYNEQFFGPGTRLTVL.

The gene calls are TRBV4-1 and TRBJ2-7; D unresolved. The CDR3 consists of 12 residues. Germline V gene sequence: CDR1 MGHRA, CDR2 YSYEKL. V lost 0 bases to trimming and J lost 7 bases, with 7 bases between them. The CDR3 sequence is CASSQDLEEQYF. The CDR3 DNA reads TGCGCCAGCAGCCAAGATCTGGAGGAGCAGTACTTC.

The chain employs TRBV27 and TRBJ1-5; D call uncertain. The germline gives CDR1 MNHEY, CDR2 SMNVEV (reference sequence). V lost 2 bases and J 0 bases, leaving 8 bases between the germline ends. CDR3 length: 15 residues. Here the CDR3 reads CASSLGLNSNQPQHF. The CDR3 DNA reads as TGTGCCAGCAGTTTAGGACTCAATAGCAATCAGCCCCAGCATTTT.